This T cell receptor beta chain was found in a study of T cell responses to AZD1222 COVID-19 vaccine (dated by TCRdb to about 2021). About the investigation overall: A total of over 230 trial participants underwent TCR sequencing, of whom 207 received two doses of AZD1222 and around 25 received two doses of the MenACWY control vaccine. Trial participants were enrolled into age subgroups of 18-55, 56-69 and 70-plus years, which contained about 150, 28 and 57 TCR-sequenced participants, respectively.

The CDR3 regions of human TCRbeta chains were analyzed by immunosequencing. From the authors' description of their analysis: Repertoire TCRs were matched against a reference library of SARS-CoV-2-specific TCRs generated with the MIRA antigen-specificity platform. Breadth was defined as the fraction of unique TCRs that were SARS-CoV-2-associated. Depth was defined as the fraction of total T cells that were SARS-CoV-2-associated. Using the MIRA data, each spike-specific TCR was assigned both to the spike region to which the TCR was reactive and to a CD4 or CD8 class. Log10-transformed breadth and depth values were compared by one-way ANOVA with Sidak's multiple comparisons tests. Sourced from immuneACCESS, this table was stored by TCRdb with only in-frame sequences that have V and J called. A share of the clones is absent; for the studies checked, an unresolved V gene accounts for under half, and the remainder has no known explanation. Clone size and V and J calls were adopted from that table, with D and trimming inferred from the DNA. This sample is represented by about 140,000 clones; 80% to 95% of them were singletons. The ten largest clones capture about 3.7% of the sample.

Here is what the overall study found, with its caveats: A significant rise in spike-specific TCR breadth and depth was observed after two AZD1222 doses relative to day 0 and relative to MenACWY recipients. In the small 56-69-year group, the increase in depth fell short of significance, most likely because of low power. Conclusions about previously exposed vaccinees are limited because only five to seven AZD1222 recipients were SARS-CoV-2 seropositive at baseline. Reportedly, almost half of the unique spike-specific TCRs recognized epitopes lying outside the regions that are mutated in the B.1.351 and B.1.1.7 variants. Participants were mostly white British and included more females than males, and it was suggested by the authors that clonal diversity may have been underestimated. No day 14 peak-response samples were available, so repertoires were characterized only after the peak T cell response. CD4 TCRs associated with the vaccine covered the entire spike protein, and the dominant responses were in regions 160-218 and 743-854.

Notes on this clone: The antigen it recognizes is unknown. Base qualities are not recorded, but no much larger clone differs from it by a single base.

The time point label here, explained by the study, means: about 28 days (+/-7) after the second vaccine dose. Because spike-specific TCR depth and breadth did not differ between the two schedules, AZD1222 recipients who got a second dose at roughly 4 weeks were pooled with those who got a second dose at roughly 12 weeks. Vaccinee samples were obtained from the UK trials COV001 and COV002, which included a single-blind randomized controlled phase 2/3 trial of AZD1222 (ChAdOx1 nCoV-19) in healthy adults. For TCRbeta chain sequencing, PBMC samples were collected from trial participants at day 0 and at day 28 after the second dose. This material consisted of peripheral blood, taken 28 days after the second AZD1222 dose. The receptor comes from an adult who received the AZD1222 COVID-19 vaccine.

The sequence in DNA is TGTGCCAGCAGCCCGGACAGGGGCCATGGCTACACCTTC. It is translated as CASSPDRGHGYTF. Recombination linked TRBV7-9 to TRBJ1-2; TRBD1 matches 9 bases in the middle. The CDR3 covers 13 residues, taking in both the cysteine and the phenylalanine. CDR3 DNA is the only sequence kept; it has 39 bases, read in frame from the first base. The junction shows trimming of 5 bases on V and 6 bases on J, and the gene matches do not reach 4 bases of it. CDR1 and CDR2 are read off the germline V gene (reference sequence) as SEHNR and FQNEAQ. With the rest looked up from the reference TRBV7-9 and TRBJ1-2 genes rather than sequenced, the full variable domain is DTGVSQNPRHKITKRGQNVTFRCDPISEHNRLYWYRQTLGQGPEFLTYFQNEAQLEKSRLLSDRFSAERPKGSFSTLEIQRTEQGDSAMYLCASSPDRGHGYTFGSGTRLTVV.